This is a list of T cell receptor beta chains from one sample in a study of T cells after yellow fever vaccination. TCRdb ran MiXCR on the 5' RACE reads and lists one entry per CDR3 protein. The sample has around 46,000 distinct CDR3 sequences; 6.8% are singletons. Material: CD8+ T cells not binding an NS4B(214-222) dextramer, sorted from PBMCs, obtained 45 days after the yellow fever booster vaccination. These receptors were collected from a man aged 25-45 years who received the YFV17D yellow fever vaccine. CDR3s include the opening cysteine and the closing phenylalanine or tryptophan. The D gene is left open where the match is weak. Not every row has a clone size; where given, it reads once, few, many or a size class.

>.|TRBJ2-7|TRBV4-3|many
TGCGCCAGCAGCCAAGTTGCGGGGTTCCACGAGCAGTACTTC
CASSQVAGFHEQYF
>TRBD1|TRBJ2-7|TRBV6-8|many
TGTGCCCGGGGACAGGGAGGGTTCTACGAGCAGTACTTC
CARGQGGFYEQYF
>.|TRBJ2-5|TRBV9|many
TGTGCCAGCAGCGGACATGGGACGGACCAAGAGACCCAGTACTTC
CASSGHGTDQETQYF
>.|TRBJ2-7|TRBV5-1|.
TGCGCCAGCAGCTTGGAATCGGGACCCTACGAGCAGTACTTC
CASSLESGPYEQYF
>.|TRBJ1-6|TRBV27|many
TGTGCCAGCAGTTTTTTCGGGATTCCTAATTCACCCCTCCACTTT
CASSFFGIPNSPLHF
>TRBD2|TRBJ2-5|TRBV6-1|.
TGTGCCAGCAGTGGCGGGACTAGCGGGGTCCAAGAGACCCAGTACTTC
CASSGGTSGVQETQYF
>.|TRBJ1-4|TRBV15|many
TGTGCCACTCTACACCCCTTTGGGGGGCGCGTGGAAAAACTGTTTTTT
CATLHPFGGRVEKLFF
>TRBD1|TRBJ1-1|TRBV7-2|many
TGTGCCAGCAGCTTATTGGGAGGGGGCCGCGACACTGAAGCTTTCTTT
CASSLLGGGRDTEAFF
>.|TRBJ2-7|TRBV29-1|many
TGCAGCGTACCTGGGGGAGGCGAGCAGTACTTC
CSVPGGGEQYF
>TRBD2|TRBJ2-3|TRBV24-1|many
TGTGCCACCAGTGGGGGGGGACTAGCGGATCGGTATACGCAGTATTTT
CATSGGGLADRYTQYF
>TRBD2|TRBJ2-1|TRBV7-9|many
TGTGCCAGCAGCTTAGTTACTAGCGGGAGGGCCAATGAGCAGTTCTTC
CASSLVTSGRANEQFF
>.|TRBJ2-1|TRBV12-3/TRBV12-4|many
TGTGCCAGCAGCGGTAGCCAGGGCAGCGACAATGAGCAGTTCTTC
CASSGSQGSDNEQFF
>.|TRBJ2-7|TRBV19|many
TGTGCCAGTTCGGGGCCAAGCTACGAGCAGTACTTC
CASSGPSYEQYF
>TRBD2|TRBJ2-1|TRBV25-1|many
TGTGCCAGCAGTTTAGCGGGAAGAGGGAATGAGCAGTTCTTC
CASSLAGRGNEQFF
>TRBD2|TRBJ2-2|TRBV27|many
TGTGCCAGCAGTGAGTTAGCGGGACTCACCGGGGAGCTGTTTTTT
CASSELAGLTGELFF
>TRBD2|TRBJ2-1|TRBV6-2/TRBV6-3|.
TGTGCCAGCAGTTACTCGCCCCAGCGGGAGGGCCGGATCTTC
CASSYSPQREGRIF
>.|TRBJ1-5|TRBV7-2|many
TGTGCCAGCAGCTTAGCGGTGGGAAATCAGCCCCAGCATTTT
CASSLAVGNQPQHF
>TRBD2|TRBJ2-7|TRBV28|many
TGTGCCAGCAGTTCCCCTCGACATCAGGGGACTAGCGGGCTCCCCTACGAGCAGTACTTC
CASSSPRHQGTSGLPYEQYF
>TRBD1|TRBJ2-2|TRBV27|many
TGTGCCAGCAGTTTCATTACCCATCACAGGGGTGCCGGGGAGCTGTTTTTT
CASSFITHHRGAGELFF
>.|TRBJ2-3|TRBV9|many
TGTGCCAGCAGCACCCAAAGGACTTCCTATACGCAGTATTTT
CASSTQRTSYTQYF
>.|TRBJ2-7|TRBV23-1|many
TGCGCCAGCAGTCAATCGAGGGCGCAGTACTTC
CASSQSRAQYF
>.|TRBJ1-3|TRBV6-1|many
TGTGCCAGCAGTGGGCCCGGGACGGCCTCTGGAAACACCATATATTTT
CASSGPGTASGNTIYF
>.|TRBJ2-7|TRBV7-9|many
TGTGCCAGCAGCCCCGACCTGTTCAACGAGCAGTACTTC
CASSPDLFNEQYF
>.|TRBJ2-7|TRBV15|many
TGTGCCACCAGCAGAGGATTAATCGGGACCGACGAGCAGTACTTC
CATSRGLIGTDEQYF
>TRBD1|TRBJ1-5|TRBV20-1|many
TGCAGTGCTGCCTCCAAGACAGGGAAGTATTATCAGCCCCAGCATTTT
CSAASKTGKYYQPQHF
>.|TRBJ2-1|TRBV5-1|many
TGCGCCAGCAGCTTGCCCCGTGACCTTAGAAATGAGCAGTTCTTC
CASSLPRDLRNEQFF
>TRBD2|TRBJ2-3|TRBV6-5|.
TGTGCCAGCAGCTACGGGAGGGGCACAGATACGCAGTATTTT
CASSYGRGTDTQYF
>.|TRBJ1-2|TRBV27|many
TGTGCCAGCAGTTTGGCGGCAGCCCCTAACTATGGCTACACCTTC
CASSLAAAPNYGYTF
>.|TRBJ2-1|TRBV19|many
TGTGCCAGTAGTTTCCCCTTTCGGTTAAACTACAATGAGCAGTTCTTC
CASSFPFRLNYNEQFF
>TRBD2|TRBJ2-7|TRBV19|few
TGTGCCAGTAGTATGGTGGAGCGGGAGTGGGAGCAGTACTTC
CASSMVEREWEQYF
>TRBD1|TRBJ2-1|TRBV3-1|many
TGTGCCAGCAGCCTGCCGGGACAGAACAATGAGCAGTTCTTC
CASSLPGQNNEQFF
>.|TRBJ2-5|TRBV12-1|.
TGTGCCAGCAGCCCCGCGGGACAGGGGGCCGTGGGGGAGACCCAGTACTTC
CASSPAGQGAVGETQYF
>TRBD2|TRBJ2-1|TRBV6-2/TRBV6-3|few
TGTGCCAGCAGGAAGTGGGGACTAGCGGAGAACTCCTACAATGAGCAGTTCTTC
CASRKWGLAENSYNEQFF
>.|TRBJ2-7|TRBV20-1|many
TGCAGTGCTAGGGACGGGAGAACCTACGAGCAGTACTTC
CSARDGRTYEQYF
>TRBD2|TRBJ2-3|TRBV29-1|many
TGCAGCGCTATTCCTGGGACTAGCGGGACAGATACGCAGTATTTT
CSAIPGTSGTDTQYF
>.|TRBJ2-7|TRBV7-6|many
TGTGCCAGCAGCCCAGACTCGATCTACGAGCAGTACTTC
CASSPDSIYEQYF
>TRBD1|TRBJ2-5|TRBV6-5|many
TGTGCCAGCAGTTACGGGACAGCCCAAGAGACCCAGTACTTC
CASSYGTAQETQYF